This T cell receptor (beta chain) was sequenced during a study of regulatory dendritic cells for organ transplantation (TCRdb year 2017). General notes on the study: Regulatory dendritic cells were generated from monocytes cultured with vitamin D3 on days 0 and 4 and IL-10 on day 4. On day 6, LPS was added to the DC cultures to test how the DCs responded to a strong maturation-inducing agent. Sorted naive and memory CD4+ and CD8+ T cells had their TCRbeta repertoires sequenced both before and after allostimulation with either regulatory or mature dendritic cells. Broader findings and caveats from the paper: Repertoires were highly diverse in naive CD4+ and CD8+ T cells, less diverse in memory cells, and most oligoclonal in memory CD8+ cells. In both subjects, allostimulation led to expansion of memory CD8+ clones, though the expansion induced by regulatory dendritic cells appeared to be more limited than that induced by mature dendritic cells. Only a couple of subjects were sequenced, and the authors noted considerable between-individual heterogeneity in the alloreactive memory CD8+ T cell pool. Among the resting subsets, the most alloreactive TCR clonotypes were found in memory CD8+ T cells.

With regard to this clone: No cognate antigen has been identified for it. It has no much larger one-base neighbor in the sample; base qualities were not kept.

V loses 3 bases of germline sequence and J loses 1 base, and the interval between the two ends is 7 bases. The CDR3 holds 14 amino acids from the cysteine to the phenylalanine. CDR3 DNA is the only sequence kept; it has 42 bases, read in frame from the first base. CDR1 and CDR2 (SGDLS, YYNGEE) derive from the germline V gene. Sorted T cell subsets were CFSE-labeled and co-cultured for around five days with allogeneic regulatory or mature dendritic cells at a 1:10 DC:T ratio. FACS was used to sort naive T cells as CD45RA+ cells and memory T cells as CD45RO+ CD4+ or CD8+ cells. T cells for TCR sequencing came from two healthy control subjects. Genomic DNA was extracted with the Qiagen DNeasy Blood & Tissue Kit. TCRbeta CDR3 regions were amplified by multiplexed two-step PCR using Vbeta-specific forward primers and Jbeta-specific reverse primers. TCRbeta libraries were sequenced on an Illumina instrument through the immunoSEQ service. As for how the authors treated the data: IMGT annotation was used to assign V, D and J genes, and synthetic CDR3 analogues were used to correct counts for multiplex PCR bias. Repertoire clonality was computed in the immunoSEQ Analyzer as one minus normalized Shannon entropy. Fisher's exact test with Benjamini-Hochberg false discovery rate control was used to define clonal expansion, with two-tailed P<0.01. TCRdb stores this immuneACCESS table with in-frame sequences only. Part of the clones is absent; in the studies checked, under half of the shortfall reflects unresolved V genes, and no reason is known for the rest. V and J calls and clone size are those listed in that table; D and trimming were worked out from the DNA. The sample table holds more than 9,500 clones, of which less than 80% were seen once. Approximately 1.2% of the sample comes from the top ten.

This chain joins TRBV9 to TRBJ2-2; no D gene is confidently identified. The sequencing sample was made of naive CD8+ T cells from blood cultured with dendritic cells. Interpreted using the paper, the cell subset or site label stands for: CD45RA+ naive T cells. The receptor's source is a human donor in good health. The CDR3 loop reads CASSAYRNTGELFF. The sequence in DNA is TGTGCCAGCAGCGCCTACAGGAACACCGGGGAGCTGTTTTTT.